The clone carrying this TCR beta chain was recorded a few times. Its matching antigen is unknown. The TCRbeta library was prepared with unique molecular identifiers. Each CDR3 protein gets one entry after TCRdb re-called the PCR reads with MiXCR. The repertoire holds 530,000 or so distinct CDR3 sequences, with more than 20% as singletons. This CDR3 has 18 amino acids. Germline values: CDR1 ENHRY, CDR2 SYGVKD. Germline trimming cut 8 bases from V and 0 bases from J; bases unmatched to any gene: 13. The sample belongs to a study of T-cell reconstitution after alpha-beta-depleted transplantation in children. Findings and caveats of the study: The origin of alpha-beta T cells about two months after transplant was reportedly several hundred expanded graft clones. Newly produced T cells mostly accounted for T-cell counts and diversity one year post-transplant.

The sequence was obtained from a boy under two years old with Wiskott-Aldrich syndrome, due to receive a stem cell transplant. Sequencing used PBMCs, obtained before TCRalphabeta/CD19-depleted stem cell transplant. V and J are TRBV10-3 and TRBJ2-2; 9 nucleotides align to TRBD1. CDR3 residues: CAIGGTGSSPANTGELFF. The CDR3 DNA is TGTGCCATCGGAGGGACAGGGTCCTCCCCTGCGAACACCGGGGAGCTGTTTTTT.